Below, 32 T cell receptor beta chains from the same sample are listed, as sequenced in a study of blood T cell repertoires in COVID-19. Sequencing used immunoSEQ multiplex PCR; TCRdb keeps in-frame clones, though not all of them. The repertoire includes 200,000 to 250,000 clones, 80% to 90% of them detected once, and approximately 8% sits in the top ten. Sequencing was done on a sample of peripheral blood. Every receptor here comes from a woman aged 50 to 65 with active or convalescent COVID-19.

The chain recombines TRBV19 with TRBJ1-2; D remains unclear. The V gene lost 4 bases and the J gene lost 0 bases, with 9 bases spanning the gap. Germline assignment: CDR1 LNHDA and CDR2 SQIVND (reference sequence). This CDR3 region has 14 residues. CDR3 region: CASSTTGSNYGYTF. The DNA of the CDR3 is TGTGCCAGTAGTACCACGGGATCTAACTATGGCTACACCTTC.

The J gene is TRBJ2-3, the V gene TRBV5-4; 10 bases are a match to TRBD2. Per germline, CDR1 SGHNT and CDR2 YYREEE (reference sequence). The CDR3 has 17 residues. V lost 0 bases and J lost 4; bases outside the gene matches: 8. CDR3 residues: CASSLGPAGGRADTQYF. The CDR3 DNA is TGTGCCAGCAGCTTGGGCCCAGCGGGGGGGCGGGCAGATACGCAGTATTTT.

V usage is TRBV19 and J usage is TRBJ2-1; TRBD2 matches 7 bases. Germline values: CDR1 LNHDA, CDR2 SQIVND (reference sequence). V shed 5 bases, J shed 6 bases, and the junction held 13 bases outside the gene matches. This CDR3 is 16 amino acids long. The CDR3 loop is CASSPTAGVVFNEQFF. Written as DNA, the CDR3 is TGTGCCAGTAGTCCGACGGCGGGAGTGGTATTCAATGAGCAGTTCTTC.

In this sample, this clone turned up a few times. The CDR3, as DNA: TGCGCCAGCAGCTTGTGGTCAGGGTTCTACGAGCAGTACTTC. Amino acids: CASSLWSGFYEQYF. The chain joins TRBV5-1 to TRBJ2-7, with a tentative D call TRBD1 (5 bases). Germline V CDR1 and CDR2: SGHRS, YFSETQ. V lost 1 base and J lost 3, with 11 bases in between. The CDR3 contains 14 residues.

The J gene is TRBJ1-1, the V gene TRBV28; the match to TRBD1 covers 8 bases. There are 13 residues in the CDR3. Trimming cost V 8 bases and J 10 bases; bases outside gene matches: 12. Germline V CDR1 and CDR2: MDHEN, SYDVKM. The CDR3 nucleotides are TGTGCCAGCGATGGGACAGGCCGAAAGGGAGCTTTCTTT. This codes for CASDGTGRKGAFF.

V is TRBV28 and J is TRBJ1-3, with D possibly matching TRBD1 (5 bases). The CDR3 totals 13 residues. The ends were cut back, 8 bases at V and 1 base at J, with 9 bases in the middle. CDR1 MDHEN and CDR2 SYDVKM come from the germline V gene. CDR3 protein: CASQGRSGNTIYF. The CDR3 DNA is TGTGCCAGCCAGGGTCGATCTGGAAACACCATATATTTT.

The V gene is TRBV18, the J gene TRBJ2-3, with D perhaps matching TRBD2 (6 bases). Trimming stripped 2 bases from V and 3 bases from J, with 12 bases between. This CDR3 comprises 15 residues. Germline V lookup: CDR1 KGHSH, CDR2 LQKENI. The CDR3 coding sequence is TGTGCCAGCTCACCAATACTCGGAGGGACAGATACGCAGTATTTT. This encodes CASSPILGGTDTQYF.

The gene calls are TRBV3-1 (or the pseudogene TRBV3-2) and TRBJ2-5, with D possibly being TRBD2 (6 bases). Germline CDR1 reads LGHDT; CDR2 reads YNNKEL (reference sequence). The CDR3 contains 14 residues. The V end was cut by 3 bases, the J end by 5 bases, with 13 bases between. CDR3 sequence reads: CASSQGGLRETQYF. The CDR3 DNA follows: TGTGCCAGCAGCCAGGGGGGTCTGAGGGAGACCCAGTACTTC.

This clone showed up just a few times. The V call is TRBV7-3, the J call TRBJ2-1, with 16 nucleotides matching TRBD2. After removal of 6 bases from V and 10 bases from J, the junction contained 6 bases not matched to a gene. The CDR3 is made up of 15 amino acids. CDR1 and CDR2 from the germline V gene are SGHTA and FQGTGA. The CDR3 here is CASSPGTSGREEQFF. CDR3 bases: TGTGCCAGCAGTCCCGGGACTAGCGGGAGGGAAGAGCAGTTCTTC. The entire variable domain, with the rest obtained from reference TRBV7-3 and TRBJ2-1, is as follows: GAGVSQTPSNKVTEKGKYVELRCDPISGHTALYWYRQSLGQGPEFLIYFQGTGAADDSGLPNDRFFAVRPEGSVSTLKIQRTERGDSAVYLCASSPGTSGREEQFFGPGTRLTVL.

This clone was detected only once. This rearrangement joins TRBV28 to TRBJ2-1; 8 nucleotides line up with TRBD2. From germline, CDR1 is MDHEN and CDR2 SYDVKM. V lost 4 bases, J lost 2 bases, and 4 bases stayed unmatched. The CDR3 is 15 amino acids. The CDR3 protein is CASSWAGGPYNEQFF. As DNA, the CDR3 is TGTGCCAGCAGTTGGGCGGGAGGCCCCTACAATGAGCAGTTCTTC.

The chain employs TRBV5-4 and TRBJ1-2; the D gene is possibly TRBD1 (5 bases). This CDR3 contains 12 residues. In germline, CDR1 is SGHNT, CDR2 YYREEE (reference sequence). V lost 5 bases and J 3 bases, leaving 8 bases between the germline ends. CDR3 in DNA: TGTGCCAGCAGGGGGGGGGACTATGGCTACACCTTC. Its translation: CASRGGDYGYTF.

The rearrangement joins TRBV30 to TRBJ2-7; 7 bases match TRBD2. Trimming took 0 bases from V and 1 from J; bases not matched to a gene: 6. The CDR3 spans 15 residues. Germline CDR1 is GTSNPN and CDR2 is SVGIG (reference sequence). The chain's CDR3 is CAWSVAGYRSYEQYF. The CDR3 nucleotides are TGTGCCTGGAGTGTAGCGGGATATAGGTCCTACGAGCAGTACTTC.

The rearrangement joins TRBV7-2 to TRBJ2-4, with D maybe TRBD2 (5 bases). The CDR3 covers 15 residues. CDR1 is SGHTA and CDR2 is FQGNSA in the germline V gene. Trimming stripped 4 bases from V and 0 bases from J, with 10 bases between. Here the CDR3 reads CASSSPGLAKNIQYF. CDR3 DNA: TGTGCCAGCAGCTCTCCGGGATTAGCCAAAAACATTCAGTACTTC.

This chain connects TRBV28 to TRBJ1-1, with D perhaps TRBD1 (6 bases). Trimming removed 3 bases from V and 9 bases from J, with 14 bases in between. Germline CDR1 MDHEN, CDR2 SYDVKM. This CDR3 has 13 amino acids. CDR3: CASSLGANRKAFF. The CDR3 bases are TGTGCCAGCAGTTTGGGGGCAAACCGGAAAGCTTTCTTT.

The chain uses TRBV19 and TRBJ2-5; no reliable D call. The length of the CDR3 is 11 residues. V was trimmed by 2 bases and J by 5 bases, leaving 3 bases between them. In germline, CDR1 is LNHDA, CDR2 SQIVND (reference sequence). The CDR3 DNA follows: TGTGCCAGTAGTATACAGGAGACCCAGTACTTC. Its translation: CASSIQETQYF.

The chain is built from TRBV7-9 and TRBJ1-1; 8 bases fit TRBD1. This CDR3 has 13 amino acids. Germline loops: CDR1 SEHNR, CDR2 FQNEAQ (reference sequence). V shed 3 bases and J 4 bases; nucleotides not matched to a gene: 1. DNA of the CDR3: TGTGCCAGCAGCTTCGGGACAGGCACTGAAGCTTTCTTT. Its translation is CASSFGTGTEAFF.

The genes are TRBV28 and TRBJ2-4, with D possibly TRBD1 on 6 matching bases. Germline CDR1 is MDHEN and CDR2 is SYDVKM. The length of the CDR3 is 19 residues. Deletions cut 5 bases from V and 0 bases from J, with 23 bases between. This chain's CDR3 is CASSPPRGGGKLAKNIQYF. CDR3 sequence (DNA): TGTGCCAGCAGTCCGCCCAGGGGCGGTGGGAAACTAGCCAAAAACATTCAGTACTTC. The full variable domain, with the rest looked up from reference TRBV28 and TRBJ2-4, is DVKVTQSSRYLVKRTGEKVFLECVQDMDHENMFWYRQDPGLGLRLIYFSYDVKMKEKGDIPEGYSVSREKKERFSLILESASTNQTSMYLCASSPPRGGGKLAKNIQYFGAGTRLSVL.

This clone came up once. This chain joins TRBV6-1 and TRBJ2-7; D might be TRBD1 (6 bases). The CDR3 covers 14 residues. Trimming took 0 bases from V and 3 from J, leaving 9 bases between them. CDR1 is MNHNS and CDR2 is SASEGT in the germline V gene. CDR3 in DNA: TGTGCCAGCAGTGAAGCGGGGGCGGGCTACGAGCAGTACTTC. Protein: CASSEAGAGYEQYF.

V is TRBV18 and J is TRBJ2-5; 7 bases match TRBD2. The CDR3 totals 16 residues. V shed 2 bases and J 5 bases; nucleotides not matched to a gene: 11. Per the germline V gene, CDR1 is KGHSH and CDR2 is LQKENI. The CDR3, as DNA: TGTGCCAGCTCACCAGCGAGATCCGCCGGGAGGGAGACCCAGTACTTC. It translates to CASSPARSAGRETQYF.

This clone occurred once. The V gene is TRBV28, the J gene TRBJ2-7; 9 bases map to TRBD2. V lost 2 bases, J lost 2 bases, and 1 base stayed unmatched. This CDR3 is 14 amino acids long. Germline values: CDR1 MDHEN, CDR2 SYDVKM. The CDR3 nucleotides are TGTGCCAGCAGTTTACGCGGGGGGGCCTACGAGCAGTACTTC. It is translated as CASSLRGGAYEQYF.

The chain is built from TRBV18 and TRBJ2-2; a weak D match, TRBD2 (5 bases). Germline V CDR1 and CDR2: KGHSH, LQKENI. V was cut by 0 bases and J by 1 base, with 6 bases left in between. The CDR3 is 15 residues long. The CDR3 protein is CASSPPRGNTGELFF. In DNA form, the CDR3 reads TGTGCCAGCTCACCACCTCGGGGGAACACCGGGGAGCTGTTTTTT.

CDR3 region: CASSFGQVGNTIYF. CDR3 sequence (DNA): TGTGCCAGCAGTTTCGGACAGGTTGGAAACACCATATATTTT. This rearrangement joins TRBV28 to TRBJ1-3; 7 bases are shared with TRBD1. The length of the CDR3 is 14 residues. Germline values: CDR1 MDHEN, CDR2 SYDVKM. J lost 3 bases, V lost 3 bases, and 2 bases had no gene match.

The chain recombines TRBV7-2 with TRBJ1-3, with 7 bases lining up with TRBD1. The germline V gene encodes CDR1 SGHTA and CDR2 FQGNSA. V lost 5 bases to trimming and J lost 0 bases; unmatched junction nucleotides: 10. The CDR3 has 17 residues. CDR3 DNA sequence: TGTGCCAGCAGCACCCACGGGACAGCAAGCTCTGGAAACACCATATATTTT. It encodes CASSTHGTASSGNTIYF. Supplemented by reference TRBV7-2 and TRBJ1-3, the full variable domain reads GAGVSQSPSNKVTEKGKDVELRCDPISGHTALYWYRQSLGQGLEFLIYFQGNSAPDKSGLPSDRFSAERTGGSVSTLTIQRTQQEDSAVYLCASSTHGTASSGNTIYFGEGSWLTVV.

This clone came up once. The V gene is TRBV5-1, the J gene TRBJ2-5; the match to TRBD1 covers 7 bases. Germline values: CDR1 SGHRS, CDR2 YFSETQ. This CDR3 has 13 residues. Trimming cost V 5 bases and J 1 base; bases outside gene matches: 2. The CDR3 reads CASRSGGQETQYF. The CDR3 bases are TGCGCCAGCAGATCAGGGGGCCAAGAGACCCAGTACTTC.

V is TRBV6-6 and J is TRBJ1-5; no clear D gene. This CDR3 is built from 15 residues. Trimming took 0 bases from V and 4 from J, leaving 10 bases between them. The germline CDR1 and CDR2 sequences are MNHNY and SVGAGI (reference sequence). CDR3 DNA: TGTGCCAGCAGTTACTCCCCCCCCCAGAATCAGCCCCAGCATTTT. Translation gives CASSYSPPQNQPQHF.

This chain joins TRBV28 and TRBJ2-6; tentative D call: TRBD2 (7 bases). The CDR3 has 16 residues. The germline V gene encodes CDR1 MDHEN and CDR2 SYDVKM. The ends were cut back, 10 bases at V and 0 bases at J, with 16 bases in the middle. CDR3 residues: CAIRGGLFSGANVLTF. The CDR3 bases are TGTGCCATAAGGGGGGGCCTTTTCTCTGGGGCCAACGTCCTGACTTTC.

The V call is TRBV20-1, the J call TRBJ1-1, with D possibly being TRBD1 (6 bases). V was pared by 6 bases and J by 7 bases, with 9 bases between. This CDR3 is 10 amino acids long. The germline gives CDR1 DFQATT, CDR2 SNEGSKA (reference sequence). CDR3 region: CSAQDSEAFF. The DNA of the CDR3 is TGCAGTGCCCAGGACAGTGAAGCTTTCTTT.

The chain has TRBV5-1 and TRBJ1-3; D remains unclear. CDR1 is SGHRS, CDR2 YFSETQ, per germline. The CDR3 contains 14 residues. Trimming left V 1 base short and J 1 base short, with 6 bases between. The CDR3: CASSLPSSGNTIYF. The CDR3 coding sequence is TGCGCCAGCAGCTTGCCGAGTTCTGGAAACACCATATATTTT.

CDR3 protein: CASSPQVQNYGYTF. The CDR3 DNA is TGTGCCAGCTCACCACAAGTCCAGAACTATGGCTACACCTTC. V is TRBV18 and J is TRBJ1-2; D not resolved. There are 14 residues in the CDR3. Germline assignment: CDR1 KGHSH and CDR2 LQKENI. The V and J ends lost 1 base and 2 bases respectively, with 8 bases between them.

This clone was detected only a few times. V usage is TRBV19 and J usage is TRBJ1-2; TRBD1 might be the D (5 bases). The CDR3 runs to 13 residues. Trimming removed 7 bases at V and 3 bases at J, with 12 bases between. CDR1 and CDR2 from the germline V gene are LNHDA and SQIVND (reference sequence). The CDR3 region has the DNA TGTGCCAGTAACCACGACAGAGACTATGGCTACACCTTC. This translates into CASNHDRDYGYTF.

The chain is built from TRBV11-3 and TRBJ2-1, with TRBD1 matching 7 bases. This CDR3 has 13 amino acids. The V gene end was trimmed by 2 bases and the J gene end by 8 bases; junction bases not matched to a gene: 3. Germline V gene lookup returns CDR1 SGHNT and CDR2 YENEEA. CDR3: CASSLTGVHEQFF. In DNA form, the CDR3 reads TGTGCCAGCAGCTTAACAGGGGTCCATGAGCAGTTCTTC. Complete variable domain (other parts from reference TRBV11-3 and TRBJ2-1): EAGVVQSPRYKIIEKKQPVAFWCNPISGHNTLYWYLQNLGQGPELLIRYENEEAVDDSQLPKDRFSAERLKGVDSTLKIQPAELGDSAVYLCASSLTGVHEQFFGPGTRLTVL.

The chain is built from TRBV24-1 and TRBJ2-2; D is possibly TRBD2 (5 bases). Per the germline V gene, CDR1 is KGHDR and CDR2 is SFDVKD. Trimming stripped 5 bases from V and 3 bases from J, with 9 bases between. The CDR3 is 14 residues long. The CDR3 is CATSARGYTGELFF. The CDR3 DNA sequence: TGTGCCACCAGTGCCAGAGGGTACACCGGGGAGCTGTTTTTT.